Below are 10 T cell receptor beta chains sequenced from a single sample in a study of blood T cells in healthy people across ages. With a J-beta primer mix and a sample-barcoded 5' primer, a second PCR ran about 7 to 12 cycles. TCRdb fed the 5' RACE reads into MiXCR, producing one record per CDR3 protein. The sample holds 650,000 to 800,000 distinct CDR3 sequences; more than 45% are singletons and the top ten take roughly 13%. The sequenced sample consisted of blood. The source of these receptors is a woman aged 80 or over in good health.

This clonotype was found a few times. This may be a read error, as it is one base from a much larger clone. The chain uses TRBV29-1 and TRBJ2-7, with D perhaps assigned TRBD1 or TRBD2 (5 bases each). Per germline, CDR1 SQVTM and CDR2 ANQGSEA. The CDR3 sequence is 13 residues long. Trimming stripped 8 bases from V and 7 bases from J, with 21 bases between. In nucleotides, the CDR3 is TGCAGCTGGACACCGGACTCCTACAATGAGCAGTACTTC. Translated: CSWTPDSYNEQYF.

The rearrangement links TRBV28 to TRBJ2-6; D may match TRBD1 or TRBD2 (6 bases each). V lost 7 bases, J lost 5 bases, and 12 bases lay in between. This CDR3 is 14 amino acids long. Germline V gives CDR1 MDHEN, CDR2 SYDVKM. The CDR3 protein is CASTKGDWANVLTF. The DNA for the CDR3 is TGTGCCAGCACCAAGGGGGACTGGGCCAACGTCCTGACTTTC.

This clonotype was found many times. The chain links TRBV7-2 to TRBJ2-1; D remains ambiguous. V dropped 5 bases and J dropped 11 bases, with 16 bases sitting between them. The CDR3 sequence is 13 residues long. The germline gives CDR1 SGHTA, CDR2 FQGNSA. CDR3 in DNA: TGTGCCAGCAGCCTCTTTCCCGGGCCCCAGCAGTTCTTC. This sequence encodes CASSLFPGPQQFF.

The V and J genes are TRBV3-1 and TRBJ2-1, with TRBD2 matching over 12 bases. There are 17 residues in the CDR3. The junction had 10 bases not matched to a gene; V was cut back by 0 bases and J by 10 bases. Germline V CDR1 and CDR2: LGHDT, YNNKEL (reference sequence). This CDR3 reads CASSQEIWTSGVQEQFF. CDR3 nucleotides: TGTGCCAGCAGCCAAGAGATTTGGACTAGCGGGGTTCAGGAGCAGTTCTTC.

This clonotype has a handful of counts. CDR3 sequence reads: CASSLGVAGDTQYF. As DNA, the CDR3 is TGTGCCAGCAGCTTAGGTGTGGCGGGAGATACGCAGTATTTT. The chain combines TRBV7-3 with TRBJ2-3, with D perhaps matching TRBD2 (5 bases). CDR3 length equals 14 residues. The germline V gene has CDR1 SGHTA and CDR2 FQGTGA. Trimming took 2 bases from V and 5 from J, leaving 11 bases between them.

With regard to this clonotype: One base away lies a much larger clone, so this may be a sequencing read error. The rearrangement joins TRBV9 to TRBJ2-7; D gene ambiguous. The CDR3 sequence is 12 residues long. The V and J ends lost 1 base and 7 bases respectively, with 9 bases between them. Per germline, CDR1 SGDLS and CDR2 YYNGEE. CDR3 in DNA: TGTGCCAGCAGCGTAATAGGTAATGAGCAGTACTTC. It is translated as CASSVIGNEQYF.

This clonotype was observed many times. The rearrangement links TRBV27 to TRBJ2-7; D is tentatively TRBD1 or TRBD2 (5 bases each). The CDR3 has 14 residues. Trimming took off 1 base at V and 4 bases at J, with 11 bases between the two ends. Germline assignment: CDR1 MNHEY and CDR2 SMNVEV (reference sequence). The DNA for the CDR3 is TGTGCCAGCAGTTTATACGGGGACCGATACGAGCAGTACTTC. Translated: CASSLYGDRYEQYF.

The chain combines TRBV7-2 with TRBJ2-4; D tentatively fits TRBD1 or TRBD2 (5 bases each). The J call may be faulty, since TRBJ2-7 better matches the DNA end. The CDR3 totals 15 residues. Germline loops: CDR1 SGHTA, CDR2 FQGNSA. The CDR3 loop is CASSRSGGRIYEQYF. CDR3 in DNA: TGTGCCAGCAGCCGATCTGGGGGAAGAATTTACGAGCAGTACTTC.

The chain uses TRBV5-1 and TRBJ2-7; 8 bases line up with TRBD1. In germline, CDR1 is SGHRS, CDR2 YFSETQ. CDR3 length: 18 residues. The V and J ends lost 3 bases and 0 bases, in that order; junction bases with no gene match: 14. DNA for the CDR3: TGCGCCAGCAGCTCCCCCTCAGGGGGCCTAAGGAGCTCCTACGAGCAGTACTTC. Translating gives CASSSPSGGLRSSYEQYF. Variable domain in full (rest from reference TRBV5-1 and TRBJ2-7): KAGVTQTPRYLIKTRGQQVTLSCSPISGHRSVSWYQQTPGQGLQFLFEYFSETQRNKGNFPGRFSGRQFSNSRSEMNVSTLELGDSALYLCASSSPSGGLRSSYEQYFGPGTRLTVT.

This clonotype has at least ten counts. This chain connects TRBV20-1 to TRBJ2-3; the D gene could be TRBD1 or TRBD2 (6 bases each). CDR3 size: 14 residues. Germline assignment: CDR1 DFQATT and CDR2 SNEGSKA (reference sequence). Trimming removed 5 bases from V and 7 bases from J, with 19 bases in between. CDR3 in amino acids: CSAPRPGASNTQYF. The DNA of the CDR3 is TGCAGTGCTCCCCGTCCGGGGGCCTCTAATACGCAGTATTTT.